The entry below gives a single TCR beta chain sequence along with its context. The V and J ends lost 8 bases and 11 bases, in that order; junction bases with no gene match: 5. CDR3 length: 10 residues. Germline V gene lookup returns CDR1 MDHEN and CDR2 SYDVKM. This sample is drawn from a study of blood T cell repertoires in COVID-19. Participant age was roughly 18 to 89 years, and participants resided in fewer than 25 US areas. The repertoire was sequenced with immunoSEQ multiplex PCR; TCRdb's copy has only in-frame clones and lacks some. The data hold about 250,000 clones, with 88% observed a single time.

This receptor was taken from a woman in her 50s who had recovered from COVID-19. The rearrangement links TRBV28 to TRBJ1-1, with TRBD1 identical over 7 bases. Material: PBMCs or T cells enriched from blood (not recorded which). This CDR3 reads CASRQGVAFF. CDR3 sequence (DNA): TGTGCCAGCCGACAGGGAGTCGCTTTCTTT.